What follows is one TCR beta chain and its context. Germline V CDR1 and CDR2: SGHTA, FQGNSA. V was pared by 2 bases and J by 2 bases, with 12 bases between. This CDR3 has 15 amino acids. This sample stems from a study of T-cell reconstitution after alpha-beta-depleted transplantation in children. Unique molecular identifiers were used to barcode this TCRbeta library. MiXCR, applied by TCRdb to the PCR reads, yields one record per CDR3 protein. The data show around 270,000 distinct CDR3 sequences, 9.5% to 13% seen once. This TCR was recovered from a boy younger than two with acute myeloid leukemia, due to receive a stem cell transplant. The sequences come from PBMCs, collected before TCRalphabeta/CD19-depleted stem cell transplant. The chain links TRBV7-2 to TRBJ2-5; D possibly corresponds to TRBD1 (6 bases). This chain's CDR3 is CASSLHEQGQETQYF. CDR3 DNA sequence: TGTGCCAGCAGCTTACACGAACAGGGACAAGAGACCCAGTACTTC.